The clone carrying this TCR beta chain was recorded a few times. Its antigen is unidentified. Extraction of PBMCs used roughly 9.3 ml of fresh peripheral blood. The data are from a study of T cells in Graves' hyperthyroidism and ophthalmopathy. Broader study findings: In blood, most of the thyroid clonotypes expanded above 0.001 were also present.

RNA transcripts were the template for amplifying TCR beta CDR3 regions. The TCR CDR3 was amplified in a first-round RT-PCR using the HTBI primer set. TCRdb itself ran the multiplex PCR reads through MiXCR, one entry per CDR3 protein. The data show about 640,000 distinct CDR3 sequences, about 14% seen once. V lost 2 bases to trimming and J lost 5 bases, with 15 bases between them. The germline CDR1 and CDR2 sequences are SGHVS and FQNEAQ. The CDR3 has 15 amino acids. The gene calls are TRBV7-8 and TRBJ1-1; D is possibly TRBD1 (6 bases). This TCR was recovered from a woman in her 50s with Graves' ophthalmopathy. The sample was blood. The CDR3 DNA follows: TGTGCCAGCAGCTTATCGGGGGGCGTGGTTACTGAAGCTTTCTTT. Translation: CASSLSGGVVTEAFF.